These T cell receptor beta chains were read from a single sample in a study of OX40 agonist ivuxolimab in advanced cancers. Repertoires were generated with immunoSEQ multiplex PCR, while TCRdb's copy carries only in-frame clones and drops some. The sample lists some 40,000 clones; around 89% were seen once. The material was CD4+ or CD8+ T cells sorted from blood, obtained in a trial of the OX40 agonist ivuxolimab. The origin of the receptors is an adult with an advanced solid tumor such as melanoma, head and neck, liver or kidney cancer. Both conserved end residues are trimmed from each CDR3. D genes are given only for firm matches. The listing skips clone size in some rows; elsewhere it reads once, few, many or a size class.

V gene	D gene	clone size	CDR3 protein
TRBV5-4	TRBD2	-	ASSPSPSGGKTDTQY
TRBV7-3	-	-	ASSLRWASTDTQY
TRBV7-2	-	-	ASSFTSAQPQH
TRBV29-1	-	-	SPQREVDTEAF
TRBV5-1	TRBD1	once	ASSLQGVEETQY
TRBV10-1	-	-	ASSESSGRGYT
TRBV18	TRBD2	-	ASSHGTTPSTDTQY
TRBV7-8	-	-	ASSSPSGALHYGYT
TRBV2	-	-	ASSLSTDTQY
TRBV4-1	-	-	ASSHTIATNEKLF
TRBV7-3	-	-	ASSLGPGADDGYT
TRBV7-9	-	few	ASSATEYTGELF